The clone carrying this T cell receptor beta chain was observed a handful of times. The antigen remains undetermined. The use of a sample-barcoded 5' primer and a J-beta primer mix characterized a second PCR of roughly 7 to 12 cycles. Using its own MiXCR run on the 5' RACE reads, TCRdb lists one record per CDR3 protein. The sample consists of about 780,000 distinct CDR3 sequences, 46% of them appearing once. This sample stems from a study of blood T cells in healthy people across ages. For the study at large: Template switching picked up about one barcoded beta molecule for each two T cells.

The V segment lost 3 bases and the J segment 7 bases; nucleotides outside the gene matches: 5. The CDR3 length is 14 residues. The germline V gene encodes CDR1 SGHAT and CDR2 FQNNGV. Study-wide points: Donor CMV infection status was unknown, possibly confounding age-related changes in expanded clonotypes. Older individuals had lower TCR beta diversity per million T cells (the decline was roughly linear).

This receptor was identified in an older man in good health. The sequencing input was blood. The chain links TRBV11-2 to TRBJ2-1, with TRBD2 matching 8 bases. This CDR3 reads CASSFTSGGNEQFF. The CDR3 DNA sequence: TGTGCCAGCAGCTTTACTAGCGGAGGAAATGAGCAGTTCTTC.